This T cell receptor beta chain was observed in a study of blood T cell repertoires in COVID-19. Study overall: The United States, Italy and Spain provided the acute and convalescent COVID-19 samples.

This clone was seen a few times. Germline CDR1 is SQVTM and CDR2 is ANQGSEA. The CDR3 is 13 amino acids. J lost 7 bases, V lost 8 bases, and 9 bases had no gene match. Sequencing used immunoSEQ multiplex PCR; TCRdb keeps in-frame clones, though not all of them. The sample carries fewer than 130,000 clones, more than 75% recorded once. The V call is TRBV29-1, the J call TRBJ2-7; TRBD2 matches 12 bases. Sequenced: peripheral blood. The receptor was derived from a human donor in a cohort sampled during active COVID-19. The CDR3 coding sequence is TGCAGCTCGGTCACAACTAGCGGGGGGGAGCAGTACTTC. Translation: CSSVTTSGGEQYF.